Each of the 32 T cell receptor beta chains below was sequenced from the same sample in a study of STAT5B mutations in CD4+ large granular lymphocyte leukemia. The method was immunoSEQ multiplex PCR; TCRdb's version includes in-frame clones alone and lacks a portion of them. The sample consists of around 30,000 clones, around 76% of them appearing once. The sequenced sample was CD4+ T cells from blood buffy coats. The receptors derive from a human donor in good health.

This clone was seen more than once but under ten times. The V call is TRBV7-9, the J call TRBJ1-2; D uncertain. V was pared by 5 bases and J by 4 bases, with 5 bases between. CDR3 length equals 11 residues. The germline V gene encodes CDR1 SEHNR and CDR2 FQNEAQ (reference sequence). Here the CDR3 DNA reads TGTGCCAGCAGCCGTTCCTATGGCTACACCTTC. Its translation is CASSRSYGYTF.

This chain joins TRBV19 and TRBJ1-2; D might be TRBD1 (5 bases). Deletions cut 5 bases from V and 3 bases from J, with 13 bases between. Looked up from germline, CDR1 is LNHDA and CDR2 is SQIVND (reference sequence). The CDR3 runs to 14 residues. The CDR3 coding sequence is TGTGCCAGTAGTCTTGACAGAAACTACTATGGCTACACCTTC. Translation: CASSLDRNYYGYTF.

This clone showed up just a few times. The gene calls are TRBV6-4 and TRBJ1-1, with D possibly matching TRBD1 (6 bases). Germline-derived CDR1 and CDR2 are MRHNA and SNTAGT. The CDR3 covers 12 residues. Trimming took 9 bases from V and 10 from J, leaving 18 bases between them. CDR3 DNA: TGTGCCAGTCGCACAGGGTGGCTCGTAGCTTTCTTT. This sequence encodes CASRTGWLVAFF.

The rearrangement joins TRBV6-5 to TRBJ1-2, with 7 bases fitting TRBD1. The CDR3 is made up of 13 amino acids. The J segment lost 6 bases and the V segment lost 4 bases, leaving 5 bases of the junction unmatched. Germline V gene lookup returns CDR1 MNHEY and CDR2 SVGAGI. The CDR3 sequence is CASSLGGHDGYTF. CDR3 DNA sequence: TGTGCCAGCAGTTTAGGGGGCCATGATGGCTACACCTTC.

The gene calls are TRBV9 and TRBJ2-2, with 9 bases lining up with TRBD2. Germline V gives CDR1 SGDLS, CDR2 YYNGEE. The CDR3 extends over 17 amino acids. The V segment lost 3 bases and the J segment 3 bases; nucleotides outside the gene matches: 9. CDR3 nucleotide sequence: TGTGCCAGCAGCGACGGGGGTAGCGGGAGCTACACCGGGGAGCTGTTTTTT. Residues: CASSDGGSGSYTGELFF.

The chain employs TRBV19 and TRBJ1-2; maybe TRBD1 (5 bases). The germline V gene has CDR1 LNHDA and CDR2 SQIVND (reference sequence). Trimming stripped 7 bases from V and 7 bases from J, with 19 bases between. This CDR3 is built from 14 residues. CDR3 in DNA: TGTGCCAGTACCCCCTTGGGGGGAGCGGCTGGCTACACCTTC. As protein: CASTPLGGAAGYTF.

The table lists this clone with a count of one. V gene TRBV11-2 combines with J gene TRBJ2-7; the D gene is possibly TRBD1 (5 bases). Between the trimmed V and J ends, which lost 6 bases and 7 bases, there was a span of 16 bases. Germline-derived CDR1 and CDR2 are SGHAT and FQNNGV. The CDR3 spans 13 residues. DNA for the CDR3: TGTGCCAGCAGACCAAGGGGTCTGAGGGAGCAGTACTTC. Its translation: CASRPRGLREQYF.

The chain carries TRBV7-2 and TRBJ1-2, with TRBD1 identical over 7 bases. The germline V gene has CDR1 SGHTA and CDR2 FQGNSA. V lost 6 bases to trimming and J lost 8 bases; unmatched junction nucleotides: 9. The CDR3 consists of 13 residues. CDR3 sequence: CASSYRGGDGYTF. In nucleotides, the CDR3 is TGTGCCAGCAGTTACAGGGGAGGTGACGGCTACACCTTC.

The CDR3, as DNA: TGTGCCAGCAGCTTGGATGGGGATTCACCCCTCCACTTT. Translation: CASSLDGDSPLHF. V and J are TRBV7-2 and TRBJ1-6; D is unresolved. The CDR3 contains 13 residues. Germline V gene lookup returns CDR1 SGHTA and CDR2 FQGNSA. The V gene lost 3 bases and the J gene lost 8 bases, with 8 bases spanning the gap.

The V call is TRBV5-4, the J call TRBJ2-5, with 12 bases aligning to TRBD1. The V gene end was trimmed by 3 bases and the J gene end by 5 bases; junction bases not matched to a gene: 5. Germline CDR1 is SGHNT and CDR2 is YYREEE (reference sequence). The CDR3 contains 15 residues. In DNA, the CDR3 is TGTGCCAGCAGCTCGGGACAGGGGGCGGGTGAGACCCAGTACTTC. Encoded protein: CASSSGQGAGETQYF.

This chain uses TRBV4-3 with TRBJ2-2, with D uncertain. Per germline, CDR1 LGHNA and CDR2 YSLEER. The CDR3 is 14 residues long. V lost 2 bases and J lost 3, with 7 bases in between. The CDR3 sequence is CASSQRIDTGELFF. In DNA form, the CDR3 reads TGCGCCAGCAGCCAAAGAATCGACACCGGGGAGCTGTTTTTT.

The table lists this clone with a few counts. The sample holds other DNA sequences that translate to the same CDR3. CDR3 protein: CASSLTENTEAFF. CDR3 DNA sequence: TGTGCCAGCAGCTTAACGGAGAACACTGAAGCTTTCTTT. The chain has TRBV7-2 and TRBJ1-1, with D unclear. This CDR3 contains 13 residues. Germline CDR1 SGHTA, CDR2 FQGNSA. V dropped 2 bases and J dropped 1 base, with 5 bases sitting between them.

The chain uses TRBV10-1 and TRBJ2-3, with D perhaps TRBD2 (6 bases). The CDR3 extends over 16 amino acids. The V gene's germline CDR1 is WNHNN and CDR2 SYGVQD (reference sequence). V lost 7 bases, J lost 4 bases, and 21 bases lay in between. CDR3 nucleotides: TGCGCCAGCATTCCGGCCAGCGGGTGGGACGCAGATACGCAGTATTTT. Translation: CASIPASGWDADTQYF.

This clone was counted a few times. The genes are TRBV29-1 and TRBJ1-1; perhaps TRBD1 as D (6 bases). V was clipped by 1 base and J by 4 bases, with 13 bases between them. The CDR3 contains 14 residues. The germline CDR1 and CDR2 sequences are SQVTM and ANQGSEA. The CDR3 DNA reads TGCAGCGTTGAAGGTGCAGGGGTGGGCACTGAAGCTTTCTTT. Its protein product is CSVEGAGVGTEAFF.

This chain links TRBV9 with TRBJ2-6; 8 positions match TRBD1. Germline assignment: CDR1 SGDLS and CDR2 YYNGEE. V dropped 2 bases and J dropped 0; count of bases not matched to a gene: 4. The CDR3 runs 17 residues. CDR3 sequence (DNA): TGTGCCAGCAGCGTTAGGACAGGGTCCTCTGGGGCCAACGTCCTGACTTTC. Amino acid sequence: CASSVRTGSSGANVLTF.

The rearrangement joins TRBV11-2 to TRBJ2-7; possibly TRBD1 for D (6 bases). V was shortened by 3 bases and J by 5 bases, with 17 bases between the two germline ends. This CDR3 has 15 residues. CDR1 SGHAT and CDR2 FQNNGV come from the germline V gene. DNA of the CDR3: TGTGCCAGCAGCTTTAGTGGCAGGGGAATTAACGAGCAGTACTTC. As protein: CASSFSGRGINEQYF.

V gene TRBV29-1 combines with J gene TRBJ2-2; 8 positions agree with TRBD1. The CDR3 is 14 residues long. The V and J ends lost 4 bases and 5 bases, in that order; junction bases with no gene match: 6. In germline, CDR1 is SQVTM, CDR2 ANQGSEA. CDR3 bases: TGCAGCGTTGGCGAGACAGGGGATACCGGGGAGCTGTTTTTT. Translating gives CSVGETGDTGELFF.

The chain joins TRBV5-1 to TRBJ2-6, with D maybe TRBD1 (7 bases). This CDR3 is built from 17 residues. V lost 8 bases, J lost 0 bases, and 18 bases lay in between. The germline gives CDR1 SGHRS, CDR2 YFSETQ. The CDR3 coding sequence is TGCGCCAGTAAACTAGCTCCAGGGGGCTCTGGGGCCAACGTCCTGACTTTC. Its translation: CASKLAPGGSGANVLTF.

The gene calls are TRBV20-1 and TRBJ1-2, with unresolved D. Looked up from germline, CDR1 is DFQATT and CDR2 is SNEGSKA (reference sequence). The length of the CDR3 is 11 residues. CDR3 loop: CSTRYFYGYTF. Written as DNA, the CDR3 is TGCAGCACGAGGTACTTCTATGGCTACACCTTC.

The J gene is TRBJ1-2, the V gene TRBV6-5; D may be TRBD1 (5 bases). The CDR3 covers 14 residues. V lost 2 bases to trimming and J lost 3 bases, with 10 bases between them. In germline, CDR1 is MNHEY, CDR2 SVGAGI. CDR3 in DNA: TGTGCCAGCAGTTACCAGGGTCTTCACTATGGCTACACCTTC. This gives the protein CASSYQGLHYGYTF.

The chain uses TRBV2 and TRBJ2-3; TRBD2 aligns across 9 bases. The CDR3 spans 16 residues. V was clipped by 7 bases and J by 2 bases; unmatched bases: 10. Germline lookup yields CDR1 SNHLY and CDR2 FYNNEI. For the CDR3, the DNA is TGTGCCAGCATCATTGGGACTAGCCCTTACACAGATACGCAGTATTTT. Protein product: CASIIGTSPYTDTQYF.

This clone was recorded only once. The genes are TRBV5-1 and TRBJ2-3, with TRBD1 matching over 7 bases. Germline-derived CDR1 and CDR2 are SGHRS and YFSETQ. This CDR3 has 15 residues. Trimming removed 3 bases from V and 0 bases from J; junction bases left unmatched: 4. The CDR3 loop is CASSWGQISTDTQYF. The CDR3 bases are TGCGCCAGCAGCTGGGGACAGATTAGCACAGATACGCAGTATTTT.

The chain uses TRBV4-1 and TRBJ1-4; 9 nucleotides agree with TRBD1. The CDR3 sequence is 14 residues long. V lost 4 bases to trimming and J lost 8 bases; unmatched junction nucleotides: 5. Germline assignment: CDR1 MGHRA and CDR2 YSYEKL. CDR3 region: CASSPGTGREKLFF. The CDR3, as DNA: TGCGCCAGCAGCCCCGGGACAGGGCGCGAAAAACTGTTTTTT.

This clone was counted a single time. The V call is TRBV20-1, the J call TRBJ2-7; a possible D gene is TRBD2 (5 bases). The CDR3 loop spans 11 amino acids. CDR1 is DFQATT, CDR2 SNEGSKA, per germline (reference sequence). Trimming removed 4 bases at V and 5 bases at J, with 9 bases between. CDR3 nucleotides: TGCAGTGCTAACCGGCGGGACGAGCAGTACTTC. Amino acids: CSANRRDEQYF.

Sample share makes this clone medium-sized. The rearrangement links TRBV28 to TRBJ2-7; the D gene is possibly TRBD1 (6 bases). Between the trimmed V and J ends, which lost 6 bases and 6 bases, there was a span of 15 bases. Germline V CDR1 and CDR2: MDHEN, SYDVKM. CDR3 length: 13 residues. The CDR3 loop is CASRMSTGAEQYF. The CDR3 DNA reads as TGTGCCAGCAGAATGTCGACAGGCGCCGAGCAGTACTTC. The full variable domain, in which reference TRBV28 and TRBJ2-7 provide the parts outside the CDR3, is DVKVTQSSRYLVKRTGEKVFLECVQDMDHENMFWYRQDPGLGLRLIYFSYDVKMKEKGDIPEGYSVSREKKERFSLILESASTNQTSMYLCASRMSTGAEQYFGPGTRLTVT.

V and J are TRBV30 and TRBJ2-5; D tentatively reads TRBD1 or TRBD2 (5 bases each). Germline V gives CDR1 GTSNPN, CDR2 SVGIG (reference sequence). The CDR3 length is 13 residues. Trimming removed 4 bases from V and 2 bases from J, with 11 bases in between. The CDR3 DNA is TGTGCCTGGACAGGGTGGGGGCAAGAGACCCAGTACTTC. Translated: CAWTGWGQETQYF. The full variable domain, in which reference TRBV30 and TRBJ2-5 provide the parts outside the CDR3, is SQTIHQWPATLVQPVGSPLSLECTVEGTSNPNLYWYRQAAGRGLQLLFYSVGIGQISSEVPQNLSASRPQDRQFILSSKKLLLSDSGFYLCAWTGWGQETQYFGPGTRLLVL.

CDR3 DNA sequence: TGTGCCAGCAGCTTAATGCGGACTAGCGTCTTTGAGCAGTTCTTC. It specifies CASSLMRTSVFEQFF. The chain employs TRBV11-3 and TRBJ2-1; 9 nucleotides agree with TRBD2. CDR3 length: 15 residues. Germline lookup yields CDR1 SGHNT and CDR2 YENEEA. The trim removed 2 bases at V and 9 bases at J, leaving 8 bases unmatched.

A few counts support this clone. J is TRBJ1-4 and V is TRBV28, with 7 nucleotides matching TRBD1. Germline V gene data show CDR1 as MDHEN and CDR2 as SYDVKM. After removal of 3 bases from V and 8 bases from J, the junction contained 9 bases not matched to a gene. The CDR3 is made up of 15 amino acids. The CDR3 here is CASSLLGRGQEKLFF. The CDR3 bases are TGTGCCAGCAGTTTGTTGGGTAGGGGGCAAGAAAAACTGTTTTTT.

The genes are TRBV7-9 and TRBJ2-2, with 7 bases aligning to TRBD1. V shed 4 bases, J shed 7 bases, and the junction held 12 bases outside the gene matches. The CDR3 covers 16 residues. Looked up from germline, CDR1 is SEHNR and CDR2 is FQNEAQ (reference sequence). The CDR3 nucleotides read TGTGCCAGCAGCTCAAGGGACAGACCTCAGAGCGGGGAGCTGTTTTTT. Protein product: CASSSRDRPQSGELFF.

The chain recombines TRBV30 with TRBJ1-6, with D perhaps TRBD1 (5 bases). The V gene's germline CDR1 is GTSNPN and CDR2 SVGIG (reference sequence). This CDR3 has 14 amino acids. Trimming stripped 4 bases from V and 9 bases from J, with 16 bases between. The CDR3 here is CAWMGGWAGSPLHF. The CDR3 DNA follows: TGTGCCTGGATGGGGGGATGGGCTGGTTCACCCCTCCACTTT. Full variable domain (outside the CDR3, taken from reference TRBV30 and TRBJ1-6): SQTIHQWPATLVQPVGSPLSLECTVEGTSNPNLYWYRQAAGRGLQLLFYSVGIGQISSEVPQNLSASRPQDRQFILSSKKLLLSDSGFYLCAWMGGWAGSPLHFGNGTRLTVT.

This sequence joins TRBV9 and TRBJ2-1; TRBD2 agrees at 13 bases. Losses at the gene ends were 3 bases for V and 3 bases for J; bases not matched to a gene: 0. This CDR3 spans 15 amino acids. CDR1 and CDR2 from the germline V gene are SGDLS and YYNGEE. The CDR3 protein is CASSGLAGGYNEQFF. The CDR3 nucleotides are TGTGCCAGCAGCGGACTAGCGGGAGGCTACAATGAGCAGTTCTTC.

There are a few counts of this clone. The chain joins TRBV2 to TRBJ1-2; D is undetermined. CDR3 size: 14 residues. V was cut by 4 bases and J by 3 bases, with 12 bases left in between. Germline CDR1 reads SNHLY; CDR2 reads FYNNEI. The CDR3 is CASSVDWGDYGYTF. Written as DNA, the CDR3 is TGTGCCAGCAGTGTTGATTGGGGAGACTATGGCTACACCTTC. The entire variable domain, with the rest obtained from reference TRBV2 and TRBJ1-2, is as follows: EPEVTQTPSHQVTQMGQEVILRCVPISNHLYFYWYRQILGQKVEFLVSFYNNEISEKSEIFDDQFSVERPDGSNFTLKIRSTKLEDSAMYFCASSVDWGDYGYTFGSGTRLTVV.